This T cell receptor beta chain was retrieved from a study of tumor-infiltrating lymphocytes in primary liver carcinoma. CDR1 and CDR2 (germline): MDHEN, SYDVKM. V was pared by 5 bases and J by 6 bases, with 14 bases between. There are 13 residues in the CDR3. Total RNA (roughly 550 ng) served as template for TCR beta cDNA synthesis primed by a constant-region primer. It was through three nested multiplex PCR rounds of slightly modified ARM-PCR that TCR beta libraries arose. For around 9 cycles apiece, the opening two PCR rounds ran with TRBV1-TRBV30 forward primers and a C-beta reverse primer. Each CDR3 protein gets one entry after TCRdb re-called the multiplex PCR reads with MiXCR. In the table there are some 94,000 distinct CDR3 sequences, 55% to 75% of which are singletons. From unsorted bulk tissue weighing roughly 17-31 mg, DNA and RNA were co-extracted. In its sample, this clonotype was seen many times.

The chain links TRBV28 to TRBJ2-7; D not resolved. The source of this sequence is a woman in her fifties or sixties with primary liver carcinoma and hepatitis B virus infection. Sequencing input: liver tumor tissue from sampling region 5. The sample's subset: tumor region T5, tumor centre. CDR3 residues: CASSPDIYPEQYF. In DNA, the CDR3 is TGTGCCAGCAGTCCCGACATATATCCCGAGCAGTACTTC.